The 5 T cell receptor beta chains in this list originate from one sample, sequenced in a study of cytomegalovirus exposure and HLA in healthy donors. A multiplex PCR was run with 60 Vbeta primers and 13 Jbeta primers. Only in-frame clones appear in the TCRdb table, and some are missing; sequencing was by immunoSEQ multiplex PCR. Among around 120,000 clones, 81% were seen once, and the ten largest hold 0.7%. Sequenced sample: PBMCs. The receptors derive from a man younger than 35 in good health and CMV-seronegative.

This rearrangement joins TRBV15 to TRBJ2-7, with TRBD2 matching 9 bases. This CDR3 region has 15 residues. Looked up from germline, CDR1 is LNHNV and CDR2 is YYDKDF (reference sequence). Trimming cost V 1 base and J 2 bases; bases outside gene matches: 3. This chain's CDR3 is CATSRGRGGTYEQYF. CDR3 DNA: TGTGCCACCAGCAGAGGGCGGGGGGGCACCTACGAGCAGTACTTC.

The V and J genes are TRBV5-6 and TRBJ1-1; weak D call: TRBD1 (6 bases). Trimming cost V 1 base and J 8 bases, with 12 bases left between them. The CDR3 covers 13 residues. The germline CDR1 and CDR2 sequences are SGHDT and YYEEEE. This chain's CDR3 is CASSLSTGTEAFF. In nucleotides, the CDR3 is TGTGCCAGCAGCTTGTCCACTGGGACAGAAGCTTTCTTT.

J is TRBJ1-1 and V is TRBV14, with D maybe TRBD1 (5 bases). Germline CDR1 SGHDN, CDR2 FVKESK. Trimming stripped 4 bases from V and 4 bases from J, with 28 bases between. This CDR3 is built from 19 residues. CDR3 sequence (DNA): TGTGCCAGCAGCCTGTCAAATGGGTGGGCAGGGTTTGATACCACTGAAGCTTTCTTT. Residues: CASSLSNGWAGFDTTEAFF.

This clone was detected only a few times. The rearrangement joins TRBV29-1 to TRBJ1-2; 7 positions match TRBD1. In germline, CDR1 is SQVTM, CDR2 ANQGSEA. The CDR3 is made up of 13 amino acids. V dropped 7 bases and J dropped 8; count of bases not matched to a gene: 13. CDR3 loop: CSGLDDRVGGYTF. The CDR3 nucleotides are TGCAGCGGACTTGACGACAGGGTGGGCGGCTACACCTTC. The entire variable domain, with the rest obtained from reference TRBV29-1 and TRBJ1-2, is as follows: SAVISQKPSRDICQRGTSLTIQCQVDSQVTMMFWYRQQPGQSLTLIATANQGSEATYESGFVIDKFPISRPNLTFSTLTVSNMSPEDSSIYLCSGLDDRVGGYTFGSGTRLTVV.

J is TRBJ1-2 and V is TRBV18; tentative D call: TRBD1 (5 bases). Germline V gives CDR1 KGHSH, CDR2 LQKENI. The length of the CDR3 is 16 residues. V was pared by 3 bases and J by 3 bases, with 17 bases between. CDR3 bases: TGTGCCAGCTCACCCGAGATTTTAGACAGCTACTATGGCTACACCTTC. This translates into CASSPEILDSYYGYTF.